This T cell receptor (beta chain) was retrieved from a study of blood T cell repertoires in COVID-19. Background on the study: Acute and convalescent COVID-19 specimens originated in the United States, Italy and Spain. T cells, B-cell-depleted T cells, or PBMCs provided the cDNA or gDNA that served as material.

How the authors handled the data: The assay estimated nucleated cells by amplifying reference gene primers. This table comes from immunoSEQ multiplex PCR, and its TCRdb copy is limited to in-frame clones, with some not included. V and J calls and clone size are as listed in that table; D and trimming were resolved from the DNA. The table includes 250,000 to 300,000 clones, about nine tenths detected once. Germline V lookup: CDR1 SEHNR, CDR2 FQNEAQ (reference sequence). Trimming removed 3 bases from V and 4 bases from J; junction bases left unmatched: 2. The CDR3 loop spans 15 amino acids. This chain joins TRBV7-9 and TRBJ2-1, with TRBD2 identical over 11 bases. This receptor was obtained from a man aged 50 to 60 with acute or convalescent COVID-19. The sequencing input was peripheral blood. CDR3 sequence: CASSLGTSGYNEQFF. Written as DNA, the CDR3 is TGTGCCAGCAGCTTGGGGACTAGCGGATACAATGAGCAGTTCTTC.